This T cell receptor (beta chain) was identified during a study of CD8 T cells in ankylosing spondylitis. The CDR3 has 20 amino acids. The V gene's germline CDR1 is MNHEY and CDR2 SVGAGI. V shed 4 bases, J shed 3 bases, and the junction held 21 bases outside the gene matches. Study outcomes and limitations: For ankylosing spondylitis blood, a TCR beta motif of roughly 8 highly homologous variants appeared characteristic. Disease-linked clones reportedly showed significant enrichment in matched ankylosing spondylitis synovial fluid.

TCRdb processed the 5' RACE reads anew with MiXCR; each CDR3 protein has one entry. Among over 95,000 distinct CDR3 sequences listed, roughly 8.7% were seen once. This clonotype was counted ten times or more. Its antigen remains unknown. The sample comprised blood, either unsorted or a sorted T cell fraction (not recorded which). This sequence originates from a male donor with ankylosing spondylitis or in good health (not recorded which). The V gene is TRBV6-5, the J gene TRBJ2-7; 10 nucleotides align to TRBD2. Here the CDR3 reads CASSLRTLVGAGGPGYEQYF. DNA for the CDR3: TGTGCCAGCAGTTTGCGCACCCTGGTCGGAGCGGGAGGGCCGGGCTACGAGCAGTACTTC.